Following are 9 T cell receptor beta chains from one sample sequenced in a study of T cell responses to AZD1222 COVID-19 vaccine. Generated by immunoSEQ multiplex PCR, the TCRdb table keeps only in-frame clones and is missing some. In the table there are 100,000 to 120,000 clones, approximately 89% of which are singletons. The source was peripheral blood, collected 28 days after the second AZD1222 dose. Every receptor here comes from an adult who received the AZD1222 COVID-19 vaccine.

The gene calls are TRBV14 and TRBJ2-2; D is undetermined. Germline CDR1 SGHDN, CDR2 FVKESK. The ends were cut back, 0 bases at V and 0 bases at J, with 11 bases in the middle. CDR3 size: 17 residues. Written as DNA, the CDR3 is TGTGCCAGCAGCCAAGATTTTAGGTTTACGAACACCGGGGAGCTGTTTTTT. Residues: CASSQDFRFTNTGELFF.

The V call is TRBV7-2, the J call TRBJ2-3; perhaps TRBD2 as D (5 bases). The CDR3 has 13 amino acids. V was cut by 4 bases and J by 2 bases, with 7 bases left in between. Germline V gene data show CDR1 as SGHTA and CDR2 as FQGNSA. The CDR3 spells CASSSSYTDTQYF. The CDR3 nucleotides are TGTGCCAGCAGCTCTAGCTACACAGATACGCAGTATTTT.

This chain's CDR3 is CASSYDRESTDTQYF. The DNA of the CDR3 is TGTGCCAGCAGTTACGACAGGGAAAGCACAGATACGCAGTATTTT. V usage is TRBV6-2 or TRBV6-3 and J usage is TRBJ2-3, with 7 nucleotides matching TRBD1. The germline V gene encodes CDR1 MNHEY and CDR2 SVGEGT. V was clipped by 2 bases and J by 0 bases; unmatched bases: 2. This CDR3 region has 15 residues.

This clone was recorded only once. The chain has TRBV25-1 and TRBJ2-5; 12 positions agree with TRBD2. The V gene's germline CDR1 is MGHDK and CDR2 SYGVNS. The CDR3 is made up of 15 amino acids. The J segment lost 5 bases and the V segment lost 6 bases, leaving 7 bases of the junction unmatched. The CDR3 loop is CASSASGGAWETQYF. For the CDR3, the DNA is TGTGCCAGCAGCGCTAGCGGGGGGGCTTGGGAGACCCAGTACTTC.

This chain uses TRBV4-3 with TRBJ1-2, with 7 nucleotides matching TRBD1. The V gene end was trimmed by 1 base and the J gene end by 1 base; junction bases not matched to a gene: 3. Per germline, CDR1 LGHNA and CDR2 YSLEER. The CDR3 sequence is 15 residues long. This CDR3 reads CASSQAGTVNYGYTF. In DNA form, the CDR3 reads TGCGCCAGCAGCCAAGCCGGGACAGTTAACTATGGCTACACCTTC.

This clone was observed a single time. The gene calls are TRBV19 and TRBJ1-6; 8 bases map to TRBD1. This CDR3 has 12 amino acids. The V gene's germline CDR1 is LNHDA and CDR2 SQIVND (reference sequence). Unmatched junction bases numbered 5, after V lost 11 bases and J lost 8 bases. For the CDR3, the DNA is TGTGCCTCAGGGGGCAGGGATTCACCCCTCCACTTT. Translation gives CASGGRDSPLHF.

This chain joins TRBV11-2 and TRBJ1-2; weak D call: TRBD1 (6 bases). The ends were cut back, 2 bases at V and 7 bases at J, with 17 bases in the middle. The CDR3 is made up of 15 amino acids. CDR1 and CDR2 from the germline V gene are SGHAT and FQNNGV. Written as DNA, the CDR3 is TGTGCCAGCAGCTTAAACAGAGCGGGGGCAAGTGGCTACACCTTC. Translated: CASSLNRAGASGYTF. Complete variable domain (other parts from reference TRBV11-2 and TRBJ1-2): EAGVAQSPRYKIIEKRQSVAFWCNPISGHATLYWYQQILGQGPKLLIQFQNNGVVDDSQLPKDRFSAERLKGVDSTLKIQPAKLEDSAVYLCASSLNRAGASGYTFGSGTRLTVV.

The J gene is TRBJ2-1, the V gene TRBV4-1, with a possible D match to TRBD2 (6 bases). This CDR3 has 16 amino acids. V lost 0 bases to trimming and J lost 2 bases, with 11 bases between them. The germline CDR1 and CDR2 sequences are MGHRA and YSYEKL. The CDR3 DNA reads as TGCGCCAGCAGCCAAGATCGGCGGGGAGCCTACAATGAGCAGTTCTTC. As protein: CASSQDRRGAYNEQFF.

The chain employs TRBV2 and TRBJ1-6; a possible D gene is TRBD1 (6 bases). The germline V gene encodes CDR1 SNHLY and CDR2 FYNNEI. The CDR3 is 13 residues long. V lost 8 bases, J lost 7 bases, and 12 bases lay in between. In DNA, the CDR3 is TGTGCCAGCCAGGACAGTGTGAATTCACCCCTCCACTTT. Its protein is CASQDSVNSPLHF.